The 25 T cell receptor beta chains below all came from one sample that was sequenced in a study of T cells in Graves' hyperthyroidism and ophthalmopathy (dated by TCRdb to the late 2010s). The library was generated by multiplex PCR. The instrument given in TCRdb is Illumina HiSeq 2000. TCR beta CDR3 regions were amplified from RNA transcripts. The first round of RT-PCR for the TCR CDR3 was performed with the HTBI primer set and the Qiagen OneStep RT-PCR kit. The raw public reads went through TCRdb reprocessing: fastp at Q25, MiXCR clone calling, in-frame beta chains kept. Each CDR3 protein gets just one entry, which takes the most common genes and DNA from the rows behind it. This sample gives hundreds of thousands of distinct CDR3 sequences in total; roughly 32% of them show up just once. More than 25% of the sample is taken by the ten largest. The sample consisted of blood. These receptor sequences come from a woman aged 40 to 50 with Graves' hyperthyroidism.

There are a few counts of this clonotype. The chain employs TRBV7-9 and TRBJ2-5; the D is unclear. Germline CDR1 SEHNR, CDR2 FQNEAQ (reference sequence). The CDR3 is made up of 12 amino acids. V dropped 6 bases and J dropped 0 bases, with 5 bases sitting between them. The CDR3 spells CASSNDQETQYF. The CDR3 DNA follows: TGTGCCAGCAGTAACGACCAAGAGACCCAGTACTTC.

Here the CDR3 reads CASSPSVDTEAFF. The CDR3 coding sequence is TGTGCCAGCAGCCCCTCTGTAGACACTGAAGCTTTCTTT. The chain links TRBV7-2 to TRBJ1-1; D is unclear. The CDR3 is made up of 13 amino acids. Trimming took 5 bases from V and 3 from J, leaving 10 bases between them. The germline gives CDR1 SGHTA, CDR2 FQGNSA. The whole variable domain, filled in from reference TRBV7-2 and TRBJ1-1, reads GAGVSQSPSNKVTEKGKDVELRCDPISGHTALYWYRQSLGQGLEFLIYFQGNSAPDKSGLPSDRFSAERTGGSVSTLTIQRTQQEDSAVYLCASSPSVDTEAFFGQGTRLTVV.

The rearrangement joins TRBV29-1 to TRBJ1-1; D gene uncertain. Deletions cut 1 base from V and 4 bases from J, with 7 bases between. The germline V gene encodes CDR1 SQVTM and CDR2 ANQGSEA. The length of the CDR3 is 12 residues. The chain's CDR3 is CSVEVRSTEAFF. In DNA, the CDR3 is TGCAGCGTTGAAGTCAGGTCCACTGAAGCTTTCTTT.

The rearrangement uses TRBV19 and TRBJ1-1; TRBD1 agrees at 8 bases. The J segment lost 7 bases and the V segment lost 4 bases, leaving 8 bases of the junction unmatched. The CDR3 totals 14 residues. The germline V gene encodes CDR1 LNHDA and CDR2 SQIVND (reference sequence). The CDR3 is CASSTGQGVLEAFF. Written as DNA, the CDR3 is TGTGCCAGTAGTACCGGACAGGGCGTGCTTGAAGCTTTCTTT.

Ten or more counts support this clonotype. This sequence joins TRBV7-9 and TRBJ1-1; 11 nucleotides match TRBD1. The CDR3 is made up of 16 amino acids. Germline CDR1 reads SEHNR; CDR2 reads FQNEAQ (reference sequence). V was pared by 3 bases and J by 1 base, with 4 bases of the junction left unmatched. The CDR3 DNA sequence: TGTGCCAGCAGCTTTGGACAGGGGGCAGGGAACACTGAAGCTTTCTTT. Amino acid sequence: CASSFGQGAGNTEAFF.

The J gene is TRBJ1-1, the V gene TRBV5-1; tentative D call: TRBD1 (5 bases). This CDR3 is built from 15 residues. Germline V lookup: CDR1 SGHRS, CDR2 YFSETQ. Trimming stripped 0 bases from V and 5 bases from J, with 14 bases between. CDR3 sequence reads: CASSLDPGGMTEAFF. The CDR3 bases are TGCGCCAGCAGCTTGGACCCGGGGGGGATGACTGAAGCTTTCTTT.

The J gene is TRBJ1-5, the V gene TRBV4-3; D is ambiguous. Germline CDR1 is LGHNA and CDR2 is YSLEER. V lost 0 bases and J lost 0, with 9 bases in between. This CDR3 has 16 amino acids. CDR3 residues: CASSQDRGNSNQPQHF. The CDR3 bases are TGCGCCAGCAGCCAAGATAGAGGGAATAGCAATCAGCCCCAGCATTTT.

This sequence joins TRBV3-1 and TRBJ1-2; D remains unclear. The CDR3 consists of 13 residues. The V and J ends lost 5 bases and 4 bases respectively, with 11 bases between them. In germline, CDR1 is LGHDT, CDR2 YNNKEL (reference sequence). The DNA of the CDR3 is TGTGCCAGCAGCTATCGGACGGGCTATGGCTACACCTTC. Translated: CASSYRTGYGYTF.

The chain carries TRBV5-1 and TRBJ2-7; 10 bases agree with TRBD2. Germline V gene sequence: CDR1 SGHRS, CDR2 YFSETQ. V lost 2 bases to trimming and J lost 5 bases; unmatched junction nucleotides: 10. This CDR3 contains 16 residues. Written as DNA, the CDR3 is TGCGCCAGCAGCTTACAAAGCGGGAGGGCCATTCACGAGCAGTACTTC. This translates into CASSLQSGRAIHEQYF. The full variable domain, rest sourced from reference TRBV5-1 and TRBJ2-7, is KAGVTQTPRYLIKTRGQQVTLSCSPISGHRSVSWYQQTPGQGLQFLFEYFSETQRNKGNFPGRFSGRQFSNSRSEMNVSTLELGDSALYLCASSLQSGRAIHEQYFGPGTRLTVT.

The rearrangement links TRBV20-1 to TRBJ1-4; D call uncertain. Germline CDR1 is DFQATT and CDR2 is SNEGSKA (reference sequence). The CDR3 covers 13 residues. Trimming took 5 bases from V and 5 from J, leaving 12 bases between them. The CDR3 DNA reads as TGCAGTGCTTCTCGGCAGCAGAATGAAAAACTGTTTTTT. As protein: CSASRQQNEKLFF.

The chain carries TRBV6-2 or TRBV6-3 and TRBJ2-7; D gene uncertain. The ends were cut back, 0 bases at V and 0 bases at J, with 9 bases in the middle. Germline V lookup: CDR1 MNHEY, CDR2 SVGEGT. The CDR3 length is 15 residues. CDR3 DNA: TGTGCCAGCAGTTACTCCAGTATGGTCTCCTACGAGCAGTACTTC. Its protein is CASSYSSMVSYEQYF.

The chain has TRBV6-5 and TRBJ2-7, with 12 bases aligning to TRBD1. This CDR3 contains 16 residues. Germline trimming cut 0 bases from V and 4 bases from J; bases unmatched to any gene: 4. Germline lookup yields CDR1 MNHEY and CDR2 SVGAGI. As DNA, the CDR3 is TGTGCCAGCAGTTACTCTTGGGGACAGGGGGCTTACGAGCAGTACTTC. Translating it yields CASSYSWGQGAYEQYF.

The chain employs TRBV12-3 or TRBV12-4 and TRBJ2-6, with a weak D call TRBD1 (5 bases). The V end was cut by 4 bases, the J end by 0 bases, with 13 bases between. This CDR3 is built from 17 residues. The CDR3 DNA sequence: TGTGCCAGCAGTTGGACATTCCCCCGCTCTGGGGCCAACGTCCTGACTTTC. Protein: CASSWTFPRSGANVLTF.

This chain uses TRBV9 with TRBJ1-2; D remains ambiguous. The V gene lost 4 bases and the J gene lost 8 bases, with 18 bases spanning the gap. This CDR3 region has 14 residues. Germline values: CDR1 SGDLS, CDR2 YYNGEE. The CDR3 region has the DNA TGTGCCAGCAGCCAAGCTCTCTCCTCTGGAGGCTACACCTTC. This gives the protein CASSQALSSGGYTF.

This clonotype was counted ten times or more. The rearrangement uses TRBV20-1 and TRBJ2-7; 9 bases agree with TRBD1. CDR3 length: 15 amino acids. With V trimmed by 6 bases and J by 2 bases, 11 bases remained unmatched. The germline V gene encodes CDR1 DFQATT and CDR2 SNEGSKA (reference sequence). The DNA for the CDR3 is TGCAGTGCGCTGCCGGGACAGGGATCTACCTACGAGCAGTACTTC. Protein product: CSALPGQGSTYEQYF.

This clonotype showed up just once. The chain couples TRBV7-9 to TRBJ1-2; TRBD1 is a possible D gene (6 bases). The CDR3 is made up of 13 amino acids. Trimming removed 5 bases at V and 8 bases at J, with 15 bases between. Germline CDR1 reads SEHNR; CDR2 reads FQNEAQ (reference sequence). Here the CDR3 reads CASSEQGFLGYTF. The DNA of the CDR3 is TGTGCCAGCAGCGAACAGGGATTTCTCGGCTACACCTTC.

V and J are TRBV4-3 and TRBJ2-5; the match to TRBD2 covers 10 bases. Germline trimming cut 4 bases from V and 2 bases from J; bases unmatched to any gene: 13. CDR1 is LGHNA and CDR2 is YSLEER in the germline V gene. CDR3 length: 18 amino acids. Written as DNA, the CDR3 is TGCGCCAGCAGCCCCCGACTAGCGGGCCTCCCAACACAAGAGACCCAGTACTTC. Translated: CASSPRLAGLPTQETQYF.

The chain joins TRBV12-3 or TRBV12-4 to TRBJ2-7; 9 nucleotides align to TRBD2. The CDR3 contains 15 residues. Trimming at V came to 4 bases and at J to 2 bases, leaving 6 bases not matched to a gene. CDR3 protein: CASSSRTSAAYEQYF. In DNA, the CDR3 is TGTGCCAGCAGTTCGAGGACTAGCGCCGCCTACGAGCAGTACTTC.

The chain joins TRBV19 to TRBJ1-5; D remains unclear. The V and J ends lost 5 bases and 3 bases respectively, with 14 bases between them. The CDR3 totals 15 residues. The germline V gene encodes CDR1 LNHDA and CDR2 SQIVND (reference sequence). The CDR3, as DNA: TGTGCCAGTAGTTTGATAGACCCGTACAATCAGCCCCAGCATTTT. Its translation is CASSLIDPYNQPQHF.

In this sample, this clonotype turned up a few times. This could be a read error, since a much larger clone is one nucleotide away. The gene calls are TRBV7-3 and TRBJ1-5; D is unclear. The CDR3 is 15 amino acids. Germline CDR1 and CDR2: SGHTA and FQGTGA. CDR3 bases: TGTGCCAGCAGCAACAGAGGTTCGGGCAATCAGCCCCGGCATTTT. Its protein is CASSNRGSGNQPRHF.

This clonotype has just a few counts. The chain employs TRBV28 and TRBJ2-7, with D possibly called TRBD1 or TRBD2 (5 bases each). The CDR3 consists of 12 residues. Germline CDR1 reads MDHEN; CDR2 reads SYDVKM. Trimming took 8 bases from V and 6 from J, leaving 14 bases between them. In DNA form, the CDR3 reads TGTGCCAGCCTTTCCTGGGGGAGCGAGCAGTACTTC. It codes for CASLSWGSEQYF.

The table lists this clonotype with a few counts. The V gene is TRBV11-2, the J gene TRBJ1-3; D gene unclear. CDR3 length equals 16 residues. The germline CDR1 and CDR2 sequences are SGHAT and FQNNGV. Trimming pared 5 bases from V and 0 bases from J, leaving 14 bases between. CDR3 in DNA: TGTGCCAGCAGCCCTTCGAGGTCGGCCTCTGGAAACACCATATATTTT. Translated: CASSPSRSASGNTIYF.

This clonotype was observed at least ten times. The rearrangement joins TRBV7-8 to TRBJ1-4; tentatively, D is TRBD1 (6 bases). Germline V gene data show CDR1 as SGHVS and CDR2 as FQNEAQ. The V end lost 5 bases, the J end lost 7 bases, and 23 bases lay between the germline ends. The CDR3 contains 17 residues. DNA for the CDR3: TGTGCCAGCAGCCCGGAAGGGACATTGGTGAGGTCTGAAAAACTGTTTTTT. Encoded protein: CASSPEGTLVRSEKLFF. Full variable domain (outside the CDR3, taken from reference TRBV7-8 and TRBJ1-4): GAGVSQSPRYKVAKRGQDVALRCDPISGHVSLFWYQQALGQGPEFLTYFQNEAQLDKSGLPSDRFFAERPEGSVSTLKIQRTQQEDSAVYLCASSPEGTLVRSEKLFFGSGTQLSVL.

This clonotype was observed at least ten times. The J gene is TRBJ1-5, the V gene TRBV4-2; D remains ambiguous. Germline V lookup: CDR1 LGHNA, CDR2 YNFKEQ. CDR3 length: 14 amino acids. The V gene lost 1 base and the J gene lost 2 bases, with 6 bases spanning the gap. CDR3 DNA sequence: TGTGCCAGCAGCCAAGGACATGGCAATCAGCCCCAGCATTTT. Protein: CASSQGHGNQPQHF.

This clonotype was found a few times. The rearrangement joins TRBV6-6 to TRBJ2-7, with D possibly TRBD1 on 7 matching bases. The CDR3 runs 15 residues. Per germline, CDR1 MNHNY and CDR2 SVGAGI (reference sequence). V was trimmed by 3 bases and J by 2 bases, leaving 14 bases between them. CDR3 coding DNA: TGTGCCAGCAGTTATGACAGGGACTCCCCCTACGAGCAGTACTTC. This sequence encodes CASSYDRDSPYEQYF.